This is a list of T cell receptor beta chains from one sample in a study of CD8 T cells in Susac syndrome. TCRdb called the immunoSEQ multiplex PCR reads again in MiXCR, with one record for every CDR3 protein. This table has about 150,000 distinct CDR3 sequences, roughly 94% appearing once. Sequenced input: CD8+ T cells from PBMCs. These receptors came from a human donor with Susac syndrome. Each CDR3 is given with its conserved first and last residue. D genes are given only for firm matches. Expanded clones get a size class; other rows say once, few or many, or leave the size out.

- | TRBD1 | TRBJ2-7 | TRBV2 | TGTGCCAGCAGGGACAGGGGAGGATTGGATGAGCAGTACTTC | CASRDRGGLDEQYF
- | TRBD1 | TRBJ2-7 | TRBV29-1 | TGCAGCGTTGGGGACAGGGGTACGTACGAGCAGTACTTC | CSVGDRGTYEQYF
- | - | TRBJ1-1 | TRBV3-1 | TGTGCCAGCAGCCCTTGGGGCCTGAACACTGAAGCTTTCTTT | CASSPWGLNTEAFF
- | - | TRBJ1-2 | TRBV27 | TGTGCCAGCAGTCCGAATTCGGGAGGCTACACCTTC | CASSPNSGGYTF
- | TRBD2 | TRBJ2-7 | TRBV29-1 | TGCAGCGTTGTATTACTAGCGGGCGAGCAGTACTTC | CSVVLLAGEQYF
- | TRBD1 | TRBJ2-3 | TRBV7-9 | TGTGCCAGCAGGCCTGGACAGGGTCCAGATACGCAGTATTTT | CASRPGQGPDTQYF
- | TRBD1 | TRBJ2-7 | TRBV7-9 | TGTGCCAGCAGCCCCCGGACAGGGGGGTACGAGCAGTACTTC | CASSPRTGGYEQYF
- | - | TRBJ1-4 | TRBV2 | TGTGCCAGCAGGTGGGGGCCCGGTGGGCCTACCGAACTGTTTTTT | CASRWGPGGPTELFF
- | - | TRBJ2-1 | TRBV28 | TGTGCCAGCAGCCCACGGCTGGGGGACTACAATGAGCAGTTCTTC | CASSPRLGDYNEQFF
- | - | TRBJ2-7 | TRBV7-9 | TGTGCCAGCACAACCAGCTACGAGCAGTACTTC | CASTTSYEQYF
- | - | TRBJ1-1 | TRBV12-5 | TGTGCTAGTGCCACCGAGGGGGGAACTGAAGCTTTCTTT | CASATEGGTEAFF
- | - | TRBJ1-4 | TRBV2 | TGTGCCAGCACCGAGGTGGTCGGGGGGGAAAAACTGTTTTTT | CASTEVVGGEKLFF
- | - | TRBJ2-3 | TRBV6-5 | TGTGCCAGCAGTTACTCGAGCTATTCAAGCACAGATACGCAGTATTTT | CASSYSSYSSTDTQYF
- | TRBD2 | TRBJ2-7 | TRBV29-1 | TGCAGCGTTACGACTAGCGGGAGGCCGGACGAGCAGTACTTC | CSVTTSGRPDEQYF
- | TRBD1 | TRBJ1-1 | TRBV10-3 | TGTGCCGTACAGGGGAGCACTGAAGCTTTCTTT | CAVQGSTEAFF
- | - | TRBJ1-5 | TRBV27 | TGTGCCAGCAGCCGACAGACCAATCAGCCCCAGCATTTT | CASSRQTNQPQHF
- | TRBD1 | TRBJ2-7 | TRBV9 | TGTGCCAGTAGTGTCGGAACAGGGGGCGAGCAGTACTTC | CASSVGTGGEQYF
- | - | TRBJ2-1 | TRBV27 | TGTGCCAGCAGAGTACCCAGGGGTGAGCAGTTCTTC | CASRVPRGEQFF
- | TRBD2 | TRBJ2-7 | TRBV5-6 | TGTGCCAGCAGCTTGGGACTAGCGGATGACGAGCAGTACTTC | CASSLGLADDEQYF
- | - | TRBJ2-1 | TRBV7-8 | TGTGCCAGCAGCTTGAATAATGGGGGCGGGACCTACAATGAGCAGTTCTTC | CASSLNNGGGTYNEQFF
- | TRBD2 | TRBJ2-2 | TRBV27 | TGTGCCAGCAGTTTATTAAGCGGGGCGGTCGGGGAGCTGTTTTTT | CASSLLSGAVGELFF
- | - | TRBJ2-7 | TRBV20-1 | TGCAGTGCTAGAGATTTATCGCGTGGCTCGTCCATCGAGCAGTACTTC | CSARDLSRGSSIEQYF
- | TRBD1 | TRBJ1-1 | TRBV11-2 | TGTGCCAGCAGCAGTGGGACAGGGAGCACTGAAGCTTTCTTT | CASSSGTGSTEAFF
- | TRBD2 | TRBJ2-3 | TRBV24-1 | TGTGCCACCAGTGATTTGCGGCGGGAGGACACAGATACGCAGTATTTT | CATSDLRREDTDTQYF
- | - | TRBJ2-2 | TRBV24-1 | TGTGCCACCAGTGACCCGGGACTTGGCGGGGAGCTGTTTTTT | CATSDPGLGGELFF
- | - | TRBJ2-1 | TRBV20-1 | TGCAGTGCTAGAGTTGTCAATGAGCAGTTCTTC | CSARVVNEQFF
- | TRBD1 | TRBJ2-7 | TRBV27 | TGTGCCAGCAGTTCACGGACAGGGTTTTACGAGCAGTACTTC | CASSSRTGFYEQYF
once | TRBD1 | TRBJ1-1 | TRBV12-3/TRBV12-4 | TGTGCCAGCAGTTCCGGGACAGGGCACTTTAGGTTCACTGAAGCTTTCTTT | CASSSGTGHFRFTEAFF
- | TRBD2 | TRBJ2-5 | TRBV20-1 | TGCAGTGCTAGAAATGGACTAGCCACGCCATTCCAAGAGACCCAGTACTTC | CSARNGLATPFQETQYF
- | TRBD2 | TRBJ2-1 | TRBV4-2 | TGTGCCAGCAGCTTCCACCTAGCGGGAGCATACAATGAGCAGTTCTTC | CASSFHLAGAYNEQFF
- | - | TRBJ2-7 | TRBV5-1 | TGCGCCAGCAGCTTGGACTTCGGCACCAGCTCCTACGAGCAGTACTTC | CASSLDFGTSSYEQYF
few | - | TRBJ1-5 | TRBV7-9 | TGTGCCAGCAGCTTAATCGATCAGCCCCAGCATTTT | CASSLIDQPQHF
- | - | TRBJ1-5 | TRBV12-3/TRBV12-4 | TGTGCCAGCAGTCCGTGGGACATCGCTCATCAGCCCCAGCATTTT | CASSPWDIAHQPQHF
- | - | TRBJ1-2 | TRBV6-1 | TGTGCCAGCAGTGAATTGACTTGGGGGAACTATGGCTACACCTTC | CASSELTWGNYGYTF
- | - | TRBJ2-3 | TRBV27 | TGTGCCAGCAGGGCCCCCACAGATACGCAGTATTTT | CASRAPTDTQYF
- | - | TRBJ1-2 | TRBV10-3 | TGTGCCATCCGGACAAACAGGGGCTACACCTTC | CAIRTNRGYTF
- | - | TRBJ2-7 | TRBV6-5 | TGTGCCAGCAGTCAGACCCTGGGTGAGCAGTACTTC | CASSQTLGEQYF
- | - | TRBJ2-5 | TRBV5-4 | TGTGCCAGCAGCTTGTTGGTAGGGGAACAAGAGACCCAGTACTTC | CASSLLVGEQETQYF
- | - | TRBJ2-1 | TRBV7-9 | TGTGCCAGCACCCCAGCCGGGGTTCATGAGCAGTTCTTC | CASTPAGVHEQFF
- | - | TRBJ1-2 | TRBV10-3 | TGTGCCATCAGTGAGTCCGAGGGGGAAGCGGCGCTGGATGGCTACACCTTC | CAISESEGEAALDGYTF
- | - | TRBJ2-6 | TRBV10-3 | TGTGCCATCAGTGACTCTGGGGCCAACGTCCTGACTTTC | CAISDSGANVLTF
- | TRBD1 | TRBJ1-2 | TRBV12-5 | TGTGCTAGTGATTTGGGACAAGGGGGCTGCACCTTC | CASDLGQGGCTF
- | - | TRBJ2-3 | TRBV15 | TGTGCCACCAGCAGAGGACCCAGCACAGATACGCAGTATTTT | CATSRGPSTDTQYF
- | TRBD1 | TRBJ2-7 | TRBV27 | TGTGCCAGCGGCCCGGGACAGACCTACGAGCAGTACTTC | CASGPGQTYEQYF
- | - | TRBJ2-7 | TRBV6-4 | TGTGCCAGCAGTTTCGCCCGGGACGGAGCTTACGAGCAGTACTTC | CASSFARDGAYEQYF
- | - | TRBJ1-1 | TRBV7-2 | TGTGCCAGCAGCTTAGAGGCTGGGGTGGAGGACTGTTTT | CASSLEAGVEDCF
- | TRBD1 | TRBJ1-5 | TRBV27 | TGTGCCAGCAAGCTTCAGGGGGCTGGCCAGCCCCAGCATTTT | CASKLQGAGQPQHF
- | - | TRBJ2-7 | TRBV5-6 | TGTGCCAGCAGCCCTCCTCTCTCCTACGAGCAGTACTTC | CASSPPLSYEQYF
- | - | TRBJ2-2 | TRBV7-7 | TGTGCTAGCAGCTTAGGAGGCAGGCCGTCGAACACCGGGGAGCTGTTTTTT | CASSLGGRPSNTGELFF